This T cell receptor (beta chain) was documented in a study of cytomegalovirus exposure and HLA in healthy donors. Trimming cost V 3 bases and J 8 bases; bases outside gene matches: 7. This CDR3 spans 15 amino acids. Germline CDR1 and CDR2: MDHEN and SYDVKM. It was with 60 Vbeta and 13 Jbeta primers that the PCR ran. The method was immunoSEQ multiplex PCR; TCRdb's version includes in-frame clones alone and lacks a portion of them. The sample lists fewer than 250,000 clones, roughly 80% occurring once. The rearrangement links TRBV28 to TRBJ2-1, with TRBD2 matching over 10 bases. Sequenced input: PBMCs. The TCR comes from a woman aged 30 to 39 in good health and CMV-seropositive. CDR3: CASSFQAGGLDEQFF. The CDR3 DNA is TGTGCCAGCAGTTTCCAAGCGGGAGGGCTGGATGAGCAGTTCTTC.